The count of the clone carrying this T cell receptor (beta chain) is one. Its specificity is unknown. The data stem from a study of vaccination effects on CD4 cells after COVID-19. Sequenced by immunoSEQ multiplex PCR; TCRdb stores in-frame clones only, minus some. The table shows about 45,000 clones, with 55% to 85% occurring only once. This CDR3 has 15 amino acids. The V segment lost 8 bases and the J segment 6 bases; nucleotides outside the gene matches: 13. From germline, CDR1 is MNHEY and CDR2 SVGAGI. After roughly 10 days in culture, the CD4+ T cells were isolated. Participants got two doses of BNT162b2 or mRNA-1273 vaccine.

The clonotype was recovered from a human donor who received a COVID-19 vaccine. V usage is TRBV6-5 and J usage is TRBJ2-3; 8 bases line up with TRBD2. Sample: CD4+ T cells from PBMCs cultured without peptide, taken after COVID-19 vaccination. CDR3 DNA sequence: TGTGCCAGCCGGACCCAGCGCGGGACTAGGGATACGCAGTATTTT. This codes for CASRTQRGTRDTQYF.